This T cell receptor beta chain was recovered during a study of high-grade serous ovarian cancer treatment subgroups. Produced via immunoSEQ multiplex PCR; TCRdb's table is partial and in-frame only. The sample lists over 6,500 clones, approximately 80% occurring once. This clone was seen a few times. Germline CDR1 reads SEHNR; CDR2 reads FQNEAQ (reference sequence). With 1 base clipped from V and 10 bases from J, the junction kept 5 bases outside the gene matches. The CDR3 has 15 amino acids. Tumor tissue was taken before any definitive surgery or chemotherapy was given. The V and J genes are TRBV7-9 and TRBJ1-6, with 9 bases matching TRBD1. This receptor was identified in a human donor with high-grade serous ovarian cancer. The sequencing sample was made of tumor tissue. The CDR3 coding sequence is TGTGCCAGCAGCTTAGGGGGACAGGGTCTATCACCCCTCCACTTT. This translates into CASSLGGQGLSPLHF.